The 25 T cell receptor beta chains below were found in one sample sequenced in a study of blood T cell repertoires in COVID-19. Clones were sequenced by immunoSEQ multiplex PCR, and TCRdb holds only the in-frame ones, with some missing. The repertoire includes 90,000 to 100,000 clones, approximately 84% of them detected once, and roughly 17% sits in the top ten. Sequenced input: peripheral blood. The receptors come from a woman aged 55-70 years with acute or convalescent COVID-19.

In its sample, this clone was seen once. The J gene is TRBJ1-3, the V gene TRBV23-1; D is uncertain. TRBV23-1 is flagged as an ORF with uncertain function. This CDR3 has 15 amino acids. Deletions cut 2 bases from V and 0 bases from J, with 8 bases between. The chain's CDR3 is CASSQPQSSGNTIYF. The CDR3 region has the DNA TGCGCCAGCAGTCAACCACAGAGCTCTGGAAACACCATATATTTT.

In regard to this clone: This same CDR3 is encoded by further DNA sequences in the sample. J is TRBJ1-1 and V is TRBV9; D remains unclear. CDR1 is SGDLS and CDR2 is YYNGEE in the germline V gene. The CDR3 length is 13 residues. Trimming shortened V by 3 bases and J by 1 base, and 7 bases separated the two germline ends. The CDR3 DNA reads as TGTGCCAGCAGCGCCCGAGAGAACACTGAAGCTTTCTTT. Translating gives CASSARENTEAFF.

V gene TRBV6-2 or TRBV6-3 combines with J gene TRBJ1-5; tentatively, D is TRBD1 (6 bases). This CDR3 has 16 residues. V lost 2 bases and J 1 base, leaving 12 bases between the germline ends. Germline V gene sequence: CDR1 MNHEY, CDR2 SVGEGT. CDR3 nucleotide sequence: TGTGCCAGCAGTTACGGGCAGGGGATAAGCAATCAGCCCCAGCATTTT. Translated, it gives CASSYGQGISNQPQHF.

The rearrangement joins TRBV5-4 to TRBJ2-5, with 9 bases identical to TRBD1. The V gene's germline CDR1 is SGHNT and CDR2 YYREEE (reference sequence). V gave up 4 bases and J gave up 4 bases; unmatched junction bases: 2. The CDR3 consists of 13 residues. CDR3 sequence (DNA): TGTGCCAGCAGCCGGGACAGGGCAGAGACCCAGTACTTC. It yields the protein CASSRDRAETQYF.

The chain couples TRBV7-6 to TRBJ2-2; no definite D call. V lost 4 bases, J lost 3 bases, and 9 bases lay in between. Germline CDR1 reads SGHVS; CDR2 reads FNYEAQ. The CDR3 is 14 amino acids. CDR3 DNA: TGTGCCAGCAGCTCTCTAGGATACACCGGGGAGCTGTTTTTT. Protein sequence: CASSSLGYTGELFF.

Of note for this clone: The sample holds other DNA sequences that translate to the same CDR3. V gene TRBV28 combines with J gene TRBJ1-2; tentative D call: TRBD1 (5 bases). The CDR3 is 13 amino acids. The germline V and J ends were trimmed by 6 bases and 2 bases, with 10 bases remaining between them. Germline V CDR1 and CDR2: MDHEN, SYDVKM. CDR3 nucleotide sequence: TGTGCCAGCAGAATCGACAGCAACTATGGCTACACCTTC. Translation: CASRIDSNYGYTF.

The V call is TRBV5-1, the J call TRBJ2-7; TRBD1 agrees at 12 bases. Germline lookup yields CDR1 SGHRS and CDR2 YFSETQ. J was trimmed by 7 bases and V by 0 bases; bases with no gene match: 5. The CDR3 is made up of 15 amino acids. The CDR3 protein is CASSLAGTGGREQYF. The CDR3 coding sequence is TGCGCCAGCAGCTTGGCCGGGACAGGGGGCAGAGAGCAGTACTTC.

CDR3 region: CASSADRGGDTEAFF. Written as DNA, the CDR3 is TGTGCCAGCAGCGCGGACAGGGGCGGGGACACTGAAGCTTTCTTT. V is TRBV9 and J is TRBJ1-1, with TRBD1 matching 9 bases. J gave up 3 bases and V 3 bases, and 6 bases lay outside the gene matches. Germline V gene lookup returns CDR1 SGDLS and CDR2 YYNGEE. The CDR3 runs 15 residues.

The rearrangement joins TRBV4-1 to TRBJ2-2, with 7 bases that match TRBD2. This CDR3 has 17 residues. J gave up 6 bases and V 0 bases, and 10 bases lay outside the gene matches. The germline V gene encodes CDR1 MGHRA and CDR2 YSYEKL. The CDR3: CASSQEGRAGFAGELFF. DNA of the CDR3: TGCGCCAGCAGCCAAGAAGGGCGAGCGGGGTTCGCCGGGGAGCTGTTTTTT.

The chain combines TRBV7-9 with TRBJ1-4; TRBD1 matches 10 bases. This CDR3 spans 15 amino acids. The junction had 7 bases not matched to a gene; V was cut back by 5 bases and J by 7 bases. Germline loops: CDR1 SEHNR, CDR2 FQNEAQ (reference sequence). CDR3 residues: CASSGGGTGVEKLFF. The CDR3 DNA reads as TGTGCCAGCAGCGGCGGGGGGACAGGGGTTGAAAAACTGTTTTTT.

In DNA form, the CDR3 reads TGCGCCAGCAGCTTGGACACTCCGGGGGATCAGCCCCAGCATTTT. Encoded protein: CASSLDTPGDQPQHF. The V gene is TRBV5-1, the J gene TRBJ1-5; tentative D call: TRBD1 (5 bases). The V end lost 0 bases, the J end lost 5 bases, and 12 bases lay between the germline ends. This CDR3 has 15 residues. Looked up from germline, CDR1 is SGHRS and CDR2 is YFSETQ.

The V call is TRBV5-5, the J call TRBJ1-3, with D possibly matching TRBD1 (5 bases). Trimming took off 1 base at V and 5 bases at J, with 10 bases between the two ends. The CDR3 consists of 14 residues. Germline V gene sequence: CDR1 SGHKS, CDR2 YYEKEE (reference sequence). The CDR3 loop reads CASSLRGDRNTIYF. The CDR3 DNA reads TGTGCCAGCAGCTTGAGGGGTGATAGAAACACCATATATTTT.

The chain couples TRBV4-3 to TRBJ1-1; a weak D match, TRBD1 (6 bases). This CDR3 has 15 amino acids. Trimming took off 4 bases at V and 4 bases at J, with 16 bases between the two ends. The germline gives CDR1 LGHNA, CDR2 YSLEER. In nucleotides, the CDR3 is TGCGCCAGCAGCCTAGGTAAACAGGGTCCCACTGAAGCTTTCTTT. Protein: CASSLGKQGPTEAFF.

The CDR3 reads CASSLRLFTDTQYF. CDR3 DNA: TGTGCCAGCAGCTTACGACTCTTCACAGATACGCAGTATTTT. This chain joins TRBV7-2 and TRBJ2-3; D call uncertain. CDR1 is SGHTA and CDR2 is FQGNSA in the germline V gene. The CDR3 extends over 14 amino acids. The V end was cut by 2 bases, the J end by 2 bases, with 8 bases between.

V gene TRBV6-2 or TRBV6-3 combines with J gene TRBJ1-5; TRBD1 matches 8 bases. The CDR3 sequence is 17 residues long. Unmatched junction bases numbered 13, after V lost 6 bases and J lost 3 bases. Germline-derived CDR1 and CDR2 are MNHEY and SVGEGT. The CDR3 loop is CASSEVNLGQANQPQHF. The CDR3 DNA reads TGTGCCAGCAGCGAAGTCAACTTGGGACAGGCCAATCAGCCCCAGCATTTT.

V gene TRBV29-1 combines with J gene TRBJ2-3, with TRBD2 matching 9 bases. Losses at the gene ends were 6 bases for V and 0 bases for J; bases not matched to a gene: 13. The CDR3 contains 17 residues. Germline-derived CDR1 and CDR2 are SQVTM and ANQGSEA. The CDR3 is CSVGWRGGGSSTDTQYF. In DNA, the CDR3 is TGCAGCGTCGGCTGGCGGGGGGGCGGTTCTAGCACAGATACGCAGTATTTT.

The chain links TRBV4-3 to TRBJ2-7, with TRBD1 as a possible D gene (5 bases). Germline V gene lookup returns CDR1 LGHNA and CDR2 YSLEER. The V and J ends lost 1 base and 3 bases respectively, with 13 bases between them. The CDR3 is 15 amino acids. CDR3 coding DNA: TGCGCCAGCAGCCAAGGCCCAGGGTTCGACTACGAGCAGTACTTC. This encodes CASSQGPGFDYEQYF.

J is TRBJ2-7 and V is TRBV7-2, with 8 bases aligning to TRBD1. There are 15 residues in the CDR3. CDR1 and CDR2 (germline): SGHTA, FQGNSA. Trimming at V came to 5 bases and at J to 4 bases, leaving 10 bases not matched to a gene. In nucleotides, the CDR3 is TGTGCCAGCAGCCCAACTGGACAGGGTGGGTACGAGCAGTACTTC. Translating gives CASSPTGQGGYEQYF.

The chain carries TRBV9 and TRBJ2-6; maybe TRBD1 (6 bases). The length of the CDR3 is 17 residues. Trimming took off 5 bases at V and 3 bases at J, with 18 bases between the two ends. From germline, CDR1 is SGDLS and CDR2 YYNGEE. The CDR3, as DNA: TGTGCCAGCAGTCCACAGGGATGGGGCTTTGGGGCCAACGTCCTGACTTTC. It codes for CASSPQGWGFGANVLTF.

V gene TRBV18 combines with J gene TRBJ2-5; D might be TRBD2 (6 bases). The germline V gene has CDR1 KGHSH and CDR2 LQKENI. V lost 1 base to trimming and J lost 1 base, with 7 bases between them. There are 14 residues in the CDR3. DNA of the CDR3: TGTGCCAGCTCACCACGGAGGGCCCAAGAGACCCAGTACTTC. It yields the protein CASSPRRAQETQYF.

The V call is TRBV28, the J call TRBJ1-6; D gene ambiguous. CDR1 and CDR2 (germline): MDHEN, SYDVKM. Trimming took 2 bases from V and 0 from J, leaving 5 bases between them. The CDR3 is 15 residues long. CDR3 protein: CASSLISSYNSPLHF. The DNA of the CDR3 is TGTGCCAGCAGTTTAATTAGCTCCTATAATTCACCCCTCCACTTT.

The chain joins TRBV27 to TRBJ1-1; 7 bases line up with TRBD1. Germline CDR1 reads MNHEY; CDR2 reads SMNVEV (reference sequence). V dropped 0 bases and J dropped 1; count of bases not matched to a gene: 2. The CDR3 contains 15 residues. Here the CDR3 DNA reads TGTGCCAGCAGTTTATCGGGACAGTCGAACACTGAAGCTTTCTTT. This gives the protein CASSLSGQSNTEAFF.

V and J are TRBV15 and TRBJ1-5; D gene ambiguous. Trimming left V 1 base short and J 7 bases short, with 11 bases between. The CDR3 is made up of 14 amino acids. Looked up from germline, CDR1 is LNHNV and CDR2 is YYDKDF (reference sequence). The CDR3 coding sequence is TGTGCCACCAGCAGAGGAACGACCAGGCAGCCCCAGCATTTT. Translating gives CATSRGTTRQPQHF. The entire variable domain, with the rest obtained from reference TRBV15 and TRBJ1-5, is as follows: DAMVIQNPRYQVTQFGKPVTLSCSQTLNHNVMYWYQQKSSQAPKLLFHYYDKDFNNEADTPDNFQSRRPNTSFCFLDIRSPGLGDTAMYLCATSRGTTRQPQHFGDGTRLSIL.

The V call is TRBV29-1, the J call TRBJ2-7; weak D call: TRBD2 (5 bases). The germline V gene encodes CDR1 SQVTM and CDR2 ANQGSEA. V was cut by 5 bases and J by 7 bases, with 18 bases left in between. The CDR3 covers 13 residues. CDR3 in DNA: TGCAGCGTTTTGGCCCTCGGGGTTGGGGAGCAGTACTTC. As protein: CSVLALGVGEQYF.

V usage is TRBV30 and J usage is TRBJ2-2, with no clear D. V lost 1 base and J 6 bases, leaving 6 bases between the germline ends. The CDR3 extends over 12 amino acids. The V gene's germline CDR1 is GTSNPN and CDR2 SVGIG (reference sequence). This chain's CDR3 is CAWSDSAGELFF. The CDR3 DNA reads TGTGCCTGGAGTGATTCGGCCGGGGAGCTGTTTTTT. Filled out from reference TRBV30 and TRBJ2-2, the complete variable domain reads SQTIHQWPATLVQPVGSPLSLECTVEGTSNPNLYWYRQAAGRGLQLLFYSVGIGQISSEVPQNLSASRPQDRQFILSSKKLLLSDSGFYLCAWSDSAGELFFGEGSRLTVL.